Following are 9 T cell receptor beta chains from one sample sequenced in a study of Graves' ophthalmopathy and Graves' hyperthyroidism. As the template, RNA transcripts were used to amplify TCR beta CDR3 regions. A first-round RT-PCR used HTBI primers, followed by a second-round multiplex PCR. TCRdb analysed the multiplex PCR reads with MiXCR anew, one entry per CDR3 protein. The sample comprises about 740,000 distinct CDR3 sequences, 35% to 50% of which are singletons, and approximately 43% rests with the top ten. The sequencing input was peripheral blood. The receptors were sampled from an adult man with Graves' ophthalmopathy.

The chain recombines TRBV7-9 with TRBJ1-1; possibly TRBD1 for D (6 bases). Trimming took off 4 bases at V and 1 base at J, with 16 bases between the two ends. The CDR3 is made up of 16 amino acids. Per the germline V gene, CDR1 is SEHNR and CDR2 is FQNEAQ (reference sequence). The CDR3 nucleotides are TGTGCCAGCAGCTCTCAGGGGCGCTCTAAGAACACTGAAGCTTTCTTT. Translating it yields CASSSQGRSKNTEAFF.

The chain recombines TRBV29-1 with TRBJ1-1; D gene uncertain. Germline CDR1 SQVTM, CDR2 ANQGSEA. This CDR3 comprises 11 residues. Trimming cost V 6 bases and J 1 base, with 6 bases left between them. Here the CDR3 DNA reads TGCAGCGTCAAGGGGAACACTGAAGCTTTCTTT. Encoded protein: CSVKGNTEAFF.

As for this clonotype: One junction end disagrees with the germline gene, perhaps due to a read error. The chain links TRBV24-1 to TRBJ1-5; the D gene is possibly TRBD1 (5 bases). CDR3 size: 15 residues. CDR1 is KGHDR and CDR2 is SFDVKD in the germline V gene. The CDR3 loop is CASSTLRTGVEAQHF. The CDR3 DNA reads as TGTGCCAGCAGTACGCTGAGGACGGGGGTAGAGGCCCAGCATTTT.

The gene calls are TRBV2 and TRBJ2-7, with D perhaps TRBD2 (5 bases). Trimming pared 5 bases from V and 3 bases from J, leaving 14 bases between. Germline-derived CDR1 and CDR2 are SNHLY and FYNNEI. CDR3 length: 14 amino acids. CDR3 amino acids: CASSRKGVGYEQYF. CDR3 in DNA: TGTGCCAGCAGTCGTAAGGGAGTCGGCTACGAGCAGTACTTC.

The chain has TRBV27 and TRBJ2-1, with a tentative D call TRBD1 (7 bases). Germline lookup yields CDR1 MNHEY and CDR2 SMNVEV (reference sequence). Between the trimmed V and J ends, which lost 6 bases and 8 bases, there was a span of 17 bases. This CDR3 has 14 amino acids. The DNA of the CDR3 is TGTGCCAGCAGCAGGACAGGAGGGTGGGATGAGCAGTTCTTC. It is translated as CASSRTGGWDEQFF.

Details on this clonotype: A read error may produce the germline difference seen at one junction end. The rearrangement links TRBV7-9 to TRBJ1-2; 8 positions agree with TRBD1. Germline lookup yields CDR1 SEHNR and CDR2 FQNEAQ (reference sequence). The CDR3 sequence is 14 residues long. The CDR3 region is CACSSTQGANGYTF. CDR3 nucleotides: TGTGCCTGCAGCTCCACCCAGGGGGCGAATGGCTACACCTTC.

This clonotype was seen a handful of times. The rearrangement joins TRBV20-1 to TRBJ2-5, with 7 bases aligning to TRBD2. The germline CDR1 and CDR2 sequences are DFQATT and SNEGSKA (reference sequence). J gave up 2 bases and V 5 bases, and 5 bases lay outside the gene matches. The length of the CDR3 is 13 residues. DNA for the CDR3: TGCAGTGCTCCCGACGGGGGGCAAGAGACCCAGTACTTC. Residues: CSAPDGGQETQYF.

This clonotype has only one observation. CDR3 loop: CASSGGLDNSPLHF. DNA for the CDR3: TGTGCCAGTAGTGGAGGGCTGGATAATTCACCCCTCCACTTT. The V call is TRBV19, the J call TRBJ1-6; D call uncertain. V was shortened by 5 bases and J by 5 bases, with 10 bases between the two germline ends. The CDR3 is 14 residues long. From germline, CDR1 is LNHDA and CDR2 SQIVND (reference sequence).

The gene calls are TRBV13 and TRBJ2-7, with 9 bases matching TRBD2. Germline trimming cut 6 bases from V and 3 bases from J; bases unmatched to any gene: 9. From germline, CDR1 is PRHDT and CDR2 FYEKMQ (reference sequence). This CDR3 comprises 15 residues. DNA of the CDR3: TGTGCCAGCAGTTACGGGTATAGCGGGAGCTACGAGCAGTACTTC. It encodes CASSYGYSGSYEQYF.